A selection of T cell receptor beta chains follows, all from one sample in a study of blood T cell repertoires in COVID-19. Clones were sequenced by immunoSEQ multiplex PCR, and TCRdb holds only the in-frame ones, with some missing. The table lists tens of thousands of clones, about 83% of them singletons, with roughly 10% in the top ten. Source material: peripheral blood. The receptor set was obtained from a man aged 45 to 65 with COVID-19, enrolled during active disease. Each CDR3 is given with its conserved first and last residue. D genes are given only for firm matches. The listing skips clone size in some rows; elsewhere it reads once, few, many or a size class.

>-|TRBJ1-6|TRBV2|12|-
CASRATGSPLHF
TGTGCCAGCAGGGCCACGGGATCACCCCTCCACTTT
>many|TRBJ2-7|TRBV28|13|-
CASSPDLRYEQYF
TGTGCCAGCAGCCCTGACTTACGCTACGAGCAGTACTTC
>few|TRBJ2-7|TRBV5-1|15|-
CASRLVGTVTYEQYF
TGCGCCAGCAGGCTAGTCGGGACTGTGACCTACGAGCAGTACTTC
>few|TRBJ1-2|TRBV28|15|-
CASSSPEAGIGGYTF
TGTGCCAGCAGTTCACCTGAGGCGGGGATCGGCGGCTACACCTTC
>once|TRBJ1-4|TRBV30|11|-
CAWSRNEKLFF
TGTGCCTGGAGTCGTAATGAAAAACTGTTTTTT
>-|TRBJ2-3|TRBV6-4|15|TRBD1
CASSAGQAYTDTQYF
TGTGCCAGCAGCGCCGGACAGGCCTACACAGATACGCAGTATTTT
>-|TRBJ2-3|TRBV5-6|17|TRBD1
CASSLGPAGTGTDTQYF
TGTGCCAGCAGCTTGGGTCCTGCCGGGACAGGCACAGATACGCAGTATTTT
>-|TRBJ2-7|TRBV12-3/TRBV12-4|13|-
CASSLPGRGEQYF
TGTGCCAGCAGTTTGCCAGGGCGCGGAGAGCAGTACTTC
>-|TRBJ2-2|TRBV7-2|16|-
CASSLVGRANTGELFF
TGTGCCAGCAGCTTAGTGGGCAGGGCGAACACCGGGGAGCTGTTTTTT
>-|TRBJ2-1|TRBV11-2|13|TRBD1
CASSSDRVNEQFF
TGTGCCAGCAGCTCGGACAGGGTTAATGAGCAGTTCTTC
>-|TRBJ1-2|TRBV30|13|-
CAWRADSYYGYTF
TGTGCCTGGAGGGCTGACAGTTACTATGGCTACACCTTC
>-|TRBJ2-7|TRBV12-3/TRBV12-4|13|TRBD1
CASSLGQTYEQYF
TGTGCCAGCAGTTTGGGACAGACCTACGAGCAGTACTTC
>-|TRBJ1-1|TRBV29-1|13|-
CSVGGRMNTEAFF
TGCAGCGTAGGGGGACGGATGAACACTGAAGCTTTCTTT
>-|TRBJ1-6|TRBV6-6|16|TRBD1
CASRLQGAPYNSPLHF
TGTGCCAGCAGACTACAGGGGGCCCCCTATAATTCACCCCTCCACTTT
>-|TRBJ1-5|TRBV5-1|13|-
CASSPSWGMTQHF
TGCGCCAGCAGCCCGAGTTGGGGCATGACCCAGCATTTT
>-|TRBJ2-2|TRBV29-1|13|-
CSVGGSNTGELFF
TGCAGCGTTGGGGGCTCAAACACCGGGGAGCTGTTTTTT
>-|TRBJ2-1|TRBV20-1|13|-
CSASLGTVDEQFF
TGCAGTGCTAGTTTAGGGACTGTGGATGAGCAGTTCTTC
>once|TRBJ1-1|TRBV2|15|TRBD1
CASSRQGQLNTEAFF
TGTGCCAGCAGTAGACAGGGGCAGCTGAACACTGAAGCTTTCTTT
>-|TRBJ1-2|TRBV2|15|TRBD1
CASSESGGLGYGYTF
TGTGCCAGCAGTGAATCAGGGGGCCTTGGTTATGGCTACACCTTC
>-|TRBJ2-7|TRBV7-2|15|TRBD2
CASSLYGTSGYEQYF
TGTGCCAGCAGCTTATACGGGACTAGCGGCTACGAGCAGTACTTC
>-|TRBJ2-1|TRBV30|11|TRBD2
CAWSGAGESFF
TGTGCCTGGAGTGGGGCGGGAGAATCGTTCTTC
>-|TRBJ1-1|TRBV6-1|13|-
CASSEAQGTEAFF
TGTGCCAGCAGTGAAGCACAGGGCACTGAAGCTTTCTTT
>once|TRBJ1-5|TRBV20-1|13|-
CSASLDSNQPQHF
TGCAGTGCTAGTCTAGATAGCAATCAGCCCCAGCATTTT
>-|TRBJ2-7|TRBV6-5|11|-
CASRQGYEQYF
TGTGCCAGTCGTCAGGGGTACGAGCAGTACTTC
>-|TRBJ2-7|TRBV15|14|TRBD2
CATSRGTSGYEQYF
TGTGCCACCAGCAGAGGTACTAGCGGGTACGAGCAGTACTTC
>-|TRBJ2-2|TRBV28|14|TRBD2
CASRSAGDTGELFF
TGTGCCAGCAGGTCAGCGGGAGACACCGGGGAGCTGTTTTTT
>-|TRBJ2-1|TRBV2|15|-
CASSEHSTIDNEQFF
TGTGCCAGCAGTGAACATTCGACTATCGACAATGAGCAGTTCTTC
>-|TRBJ1-2|TRBV10-1|13|-
CASSESGGYGYTF
TGCGCCAGCAGTGAGTCGGGCGGGTACGGCTACACCTTC
>-|TRBJ2-2|TRBV6-5|13|-
CASSYIRAGELFF
TGTGCCAGCAGTTACATCCGGGCCGGGGAGCTGTTTTTT
>-|TRBJ1-5|TRBV9|15|-
CASSVGGGGEQPQHF
TGTGCCAGCAGCGTAGGGGGAGGGGGAGAACAGCCCCAGCATTTT
>few|TRBJ2-2|TRBV2|14|TRBD1
CASSRTGDTGELFF
TGTGCCAGCAGCCGGACAGGGGACACCGGGGAGCTGTTTTTT
>-|TRBJ1-1|TRBV19|17|-
CATRTSGEGRMNTEAFF
TGTGCCACCAGAACCTCTGGGGAGGGTCGTATGAACACTGAAGCTTTCTTT
>many|TRBJ2-7|TRBV9|16|TRBD2
CASSVVGLAGPYEQYF
TGTGCCAGCAGCGTAGTGGGACTAGCGGGGCCCTACGAGCAGTACTTC